This TCR beta chain was sequenced for a study of blood T cells in healthy people across ages. Study findings and constraints: Among long-lived donors, naive CD4+ cells were more numerous and diversity higher than in aged donors. Roughly linearly, TCR beta diversity per million T cells fell as age increased.

A second roughly 7 to 12 cycle PCR used barcoded and J-beta primers. Every cDNA molecule bore a tag from a template-switch adaptor containing 12 random nucleotides. TCRdb reprocessed the 5' RACE reads via MiXCR and lists one record per CDR3 protein. Of 790,000 or so distinct CDR3 sequences listed, 56% were seen once; the top ten hold under 30%. CDR1 and CDR2 (germline): SGHTA, FQGTGA. V was trimmed by 2 bases and J by 0 bases, leaving 8 bases between them. The CDR3 is 14 residues long. Samples had at least 6.5 million PBMCs isolated from them. For this clonotype: The target antigen is unknown.

The rearrangement links TRBV7-3 to TRBJ2-7, with D unclear. Sequenced material: blood. This receptor was obtained from a man aged 35-49 years in good health. DNA for the CDR3: TGTGCCAGCAGCTTAGACATTGTCTCCTACGAGCAGTACTTC. This translates into CASSLDIVSYEQYF.